The 15 T cell receptor beta chains below all came from one sample that was sequenced in a study of T cell clonotyping in hematopoietic cell transplantation (dated by TCRdb to about 2021). What this sample's time point label stands for: recipient sample about 28 days before transplant, after cytoreduction. Libraries were built with the immunoSEQ multiplex PCR assay. As stored in TCRdb, this immuneACCESS dataset retains in-frame rearrangements with V and J assigned. A fraction of the clones does not appear; measured against another copy, unresolved V genes explain less than half of the discrepancy, and the remainder lacks a known reason. Recorded for this sample are some 16,000 clones; 85% to 95% of them occurred a single time. The ten largest clones represent 1.8% of the sample. Material: peripheral blood mononuclear cells, obtained before stem cell transplant. The receptors come from a man aged 18 to 29 with biphenotypic leukemia. Some clones in this sample may be carry-over from other donors' samples.

The chain joins TRBV9 to TRBJ2-2; 7 bases line up with TRBD2. CDR1 is SGDLS, CDR2 YYNGEE, per germline. Germline trimming cut 2 bases from V and 6 bases from J; bases unmatched to any gene: 10. This CDR3 comprises 16 residues. The CDR3 sequence: CASSVDLGGIPGELFF. In DNA, the CDR3 is TGTGCCAGCAGCGTGGATCTCGGGGGGATCCCCGGGGAGCTGTTTTTT.

J is TRBJ2-7 and V is TRBV30, with a possible D match to TRBD2 (7 bases). Trimming took off 1 base at V and 3 bases at J, with 16 bases between the two ends. Germline lookup yields CDR1 GTSNPN and CDR2 SVGIG (reference sequence). This CDR3 region has 15 residues. CDR3 amino acids: CAWSGSRGGLYEQYF. The CDR3 DNA reads TGTGCCTGGAGTGGCAGTAGGGGGGGCCTCTACGAGCAGTACTTC. The entire variable domain, with the rest obtained from reference TRBV30 and TRBJ2-7, is as follows: SQTIHQWPATLVQPVGSPLSLECTVEGTSNPNLYWYRQAAGRGLQLLFYSVGIGQISSEVPQNLSASRPQDRQFILSSKKLLLSDSGFYLCAWSGSRGGLYEQYFGPGTRLTVT.

This clone was detected once. This sequence joins TRBV4-3 and TRBJ1-4; D unclear. V was pared by 1 base and J by 8 bases, with 8 bases between. Looked up from germline, CDR1 is LGHNA and CDR2 is YSLEER. This CDR3 has 13 residues. The CDR3 sequence: CASSQASGEKLFF. The CDR3 DNA reads as TGCGCCAGCAGCCAAGCCTCGGGCGAAAAACTGTTTTTT.

The chain uses TRBV7-2 and TRBJ2-3, with D possibly being TRBD2 (7 bases). This CDR3 region has 14 residues. CDR1 is SGHTA and CDR2 is FQGNSA in the germline V gene. V was pared by 6 bases and J by 2 bases, with 12 bases between. The CDR3 sequence: CASSGGAPTDTQYF. In nucleotides, the CDR3 is TGTGCCAGCAGTGGGGGGGCCCCCACAGATACGCAGTATTTT.

V and J are TRBV10-1 and TRBJ2-5; weak D call: TRBD1 (5 bases). The germline CDR1 and CDR2 sequences are WNHNN and SYGVQD (reference sequence). Deletions cut 2 bases from V and 5 bases from J, with 12 bases between. The CDR3 sequence is 14 residues long. DNA of the CDR3: TGCGCCAGCAGTGAGCTAGGGGCCCTGGAGACCCAGTACTTC. Translation: CASSELGALETQYF.

The chain links TRBV30 to TRBJ1-6; TRBD1 agrees at 7 bases. Germline CDR1 is GTSNPN and CDR2 is SVGIG (reference sequence). The CDR3 spans 13 residues. Trimming cost V 4 bases and J 6 bases; bases outside gene matches: 3. This CDR3 reads CAWKWTGNSPLHF. The CDR3 nucleotides read TGTGCCTGGAAGTGGACAGGTAATTCACCCCTCCACTTT.

The genes are TRBV5-1 and TRBJ2-7; D gene unclear. Looked up from germline, CDR1 is SGHRS and CDR2 is YFSETQ. The CDR3 contains 16 residues. Trimming took 4 bases from V and 2 from J, leaving 19 bases between them. The DNA for the CDR3 is TGCGCCAGCAGCCCACTGGACCCGACTCCGACCTACGAGCAGTACTTC. Encoded protein: CASSPLDPTPTYEQYF.

This chain connects TRBV7-2 to TRBJ1-5; D unresolved. Germline assignment: CDR1 SGHTA and CDR2 FQGNSA. This CDR3 has 17 amino acids. Trimming pared 0 bases from V and 0 bases from J, leaving 12 bases between. CDR3 region: CASSLAGPQYSNQPQHF. CDR3 in DNA: TGTGCCAGCAGCTTAGCCGGGCCTCAGTATAGCAATCAGCCCCAGCATTTT.

The chain is built from TRBV27 and TRBJ2-7, with D possibly matching TRBD2 (5 bases). Germline loops: CDR1 MNHEY, CDR2 SMNVEV (reference sequence). V was clipped by 2 bases and J by 0 bases, with 14 bases between them. This CDR3 has 16 amino acids. The CDR3 DNA follows: TGTGCCAGCAGTTTAACCGGACGGGGTAGCTCCTACGAGCAGTACTTC. Its translation: CASSLTGRGSSYEQYF.

The CDR3 sequence is CASSYYGGTEAFF. CDR3 in DNA: TGTGCCAGCAGTTACTACGGGGGCACTGAAGCTTTCTTT. This chain joins TRBV6-5 and TRBJ1-1; TRBD1 is a possible D gene (5 bases). V gave up 1 base and J gave up 4 bases, with 7 bases separating them. Germline loops: CDR1 MNHEY, CDR2 SVGAGI. The length of the CDR3 is 13 residues.

This chain connects TRBV19 to TRBJ2-5; D unresolved. Trimming shortened V by 3 bases and J by 0 bases, and 14 bases separated the two germline ends. Per the germline V gene, CDR1 is LNHDA and CDR2 is SQIVND (reference sequence). The CDR3 covers 16 residues. This CDR3 reads CASSMASVTYQETQYF. The DNA of the CDR3 is TGTGCCAGTAGTATGGCGTCAGTTACGTACCAAGAGACCCAGTACTTC. Drawing the rest from reference TRBV19 and TRBJ2-5, the complete variable domain is DGGITQSPKYLFRKEGQNVTLSCEQNLNHDAMYWYRQDPGQGLRLIYYSQIVNDFQKGDIAEGYSVSREKKESFPLTVTSAQKNPTAFYLCASSMASVTYQETQYFGPGTRLLVL.

J is TRBJ1-1 and V is TRBV30; D unclear. Germline V gene lookup returns CDR1 GTSNPN and CDR2 SVGIG (reference sequence). The V and J ends lost 7 bases and 5 bases respectively, with 17 bases between them. The CDR3 runs 13 residues. This chain's CDR3 is CAFMRALSTEAFF. The CDR3 region has the DNA TGTGCCTTTATGAGGGCTCTTAGTACTGAAGCTTTCTTT. Full variable domain (remainder filled in from reference TRBV30 and TRBJ1-1): SQTIHQWPATLVQPVGSPLSLECTVEGTSNPNLYWYRQAAGRGLQLLFYSVGIGQISSEVPQNLSASRPQDRQFILSSKKLLLSDSGFYLCAFMRALSTEAFFGQGTRLTVV.

The chain employs TRBV5-1 and TRBJ1-6, with TRBD1 matching over 7 bases. Germline V gene data show CDR1 as SGHRS and CDR2 as YFSETQ. The trim removed 4 bases at V and 7 bases at J, leaving 5 bases unmatched. This CDR3 region has 14 residues. DNA for the CDR3: TGCGCCAGCAGCCCGGACAGGCCGAATTCACCCCTCCACTTT. This codes for CASSPDRPNSPLHF.

J is TRBJ1-1 and V is TRBV9; TRBD1 agrees at 7 bases. Per germline, CDR1 SGDLS and CDR2 YYNGEE. There are 13 residues in the CDR3. V lost 3 bases and J lost 2; bases outside the gene matches: 1. In DNA form, the CDR3 reads TGTGCCAGCAGCGGGGACAGAAACACTGAAGCTTTCTTT. Protein sequence: CASSGDRNTEAFF.

The rearrangement links TRBV5-1 to TRBJ2-7, with D perhaps assigned TRBD1 or TRBD2 (5 bases each). The CDR3 is made up of 13 amino acids. Trimming stripped 5 bases from V and 5 bases from J, with 14 bases between. CDR1 SGHRS and CDR2 YFSETQ come from the germline V gene. The CDR3 nucleotides are TGCGCCAGCAGAGGGGCAGGGAGCCACGAGCAGTACTTC. It yields the protein CASRGAGSHEQYF.